This TCR beta chain was documented in a study of CD8 T cells in Susac syndrome. When the RNA was reverse transcribed, random hexamers were used with an input of about 0.5 to 1 ug. TCRdb reprocessed the immunoSEQ multiplex PCR reads via MiXCR and lists one record per CDR3 protein. The data show 90,000 to 150,000 distinct CDR3 sequences, 80% to 95% seen once. TEMRA cells were enriched by FACS, while CD8+ and CD4+ T cells were obtained through a negative isolation that was performed magnetically. The sequence was obtained from a human donor in good health. The material sequenced was CD4+ T cells from PBMCs.

CDR3 loop: CASSYESEQFF. CDR3 coding DNA: TGTGCCAGCAGTTACGAATCTGAGCAGTTCTTC. The V call is TRBV6-5, the J call TRBJ2-1, with D hard to call. Germline loops: CDR1 MNHEY, CDR2 SVGAGI. The CDR3 covers 11 residues. The V end lost 2 bases, the J end lost 9 bases, and 5 bases lay between the germline ends.